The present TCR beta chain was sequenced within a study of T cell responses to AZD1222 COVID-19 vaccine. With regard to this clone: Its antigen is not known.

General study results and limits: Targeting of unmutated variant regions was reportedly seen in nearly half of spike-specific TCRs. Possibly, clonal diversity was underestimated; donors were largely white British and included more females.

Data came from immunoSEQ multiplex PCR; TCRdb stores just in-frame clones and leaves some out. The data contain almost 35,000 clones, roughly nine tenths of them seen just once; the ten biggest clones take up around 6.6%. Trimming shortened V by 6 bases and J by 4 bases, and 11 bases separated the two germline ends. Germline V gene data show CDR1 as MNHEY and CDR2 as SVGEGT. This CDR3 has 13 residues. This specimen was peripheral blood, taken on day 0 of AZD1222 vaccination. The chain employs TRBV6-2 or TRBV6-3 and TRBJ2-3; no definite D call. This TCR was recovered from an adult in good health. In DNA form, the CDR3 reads TGTGCCAGCAGCCCAATCTTCGCAGATACGCAGTATTTT. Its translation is CASSPIFADTQYF.